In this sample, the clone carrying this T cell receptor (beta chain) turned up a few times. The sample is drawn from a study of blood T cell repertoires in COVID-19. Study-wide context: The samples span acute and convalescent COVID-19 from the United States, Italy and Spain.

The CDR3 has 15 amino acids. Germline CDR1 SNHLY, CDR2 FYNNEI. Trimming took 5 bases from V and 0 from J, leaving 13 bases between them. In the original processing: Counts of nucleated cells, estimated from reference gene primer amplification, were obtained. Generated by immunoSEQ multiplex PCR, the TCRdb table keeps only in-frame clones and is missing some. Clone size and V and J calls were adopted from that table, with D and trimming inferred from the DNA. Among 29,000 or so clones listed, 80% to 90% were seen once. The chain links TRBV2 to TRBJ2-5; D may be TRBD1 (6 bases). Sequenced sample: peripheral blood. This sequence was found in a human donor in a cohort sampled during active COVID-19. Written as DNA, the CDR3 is TGTGCCAGCAGTCTCCAGGGGCTCAACCAAGAGACCCAGTACTTC. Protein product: CASSLQGLNQETQYF.